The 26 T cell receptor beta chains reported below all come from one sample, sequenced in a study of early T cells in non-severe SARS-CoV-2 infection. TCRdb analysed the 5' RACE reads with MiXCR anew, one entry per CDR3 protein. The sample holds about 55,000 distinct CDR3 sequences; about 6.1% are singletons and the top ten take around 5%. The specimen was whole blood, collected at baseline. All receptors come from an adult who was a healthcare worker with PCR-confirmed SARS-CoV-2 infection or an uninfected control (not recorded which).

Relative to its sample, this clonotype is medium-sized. The CDR3 region has the DNA TGTGCCAGCACCCAGACACGGCCTGAGCGCTCTGGGGCCAACGTCCTGACTTTC. Protein product: CASTQTRPERSGANVLTF. This chain links TRBV16 with TRBJ2-6, with D unresolved. Trimming took 7 bases from V and 0 from J, leaving 19 bases between them. Germline V CDR1 and CDR2: KGHSY, FQNENV. CDR3 length: 18 amino acids.

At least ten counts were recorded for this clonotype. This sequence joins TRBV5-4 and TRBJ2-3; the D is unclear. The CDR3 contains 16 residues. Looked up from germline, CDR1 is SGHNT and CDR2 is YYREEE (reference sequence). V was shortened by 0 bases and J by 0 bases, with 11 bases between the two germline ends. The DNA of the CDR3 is TGTGCCAGCAGCTTGGAGACACAAAAGAGCACAGATACGCAGTATTTT. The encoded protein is CASSLETQKSTDTQYF.

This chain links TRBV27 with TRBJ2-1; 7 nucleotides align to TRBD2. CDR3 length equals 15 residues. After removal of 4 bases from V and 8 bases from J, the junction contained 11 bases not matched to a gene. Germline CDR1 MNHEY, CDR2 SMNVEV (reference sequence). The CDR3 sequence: CASSSPSGESDEQFF. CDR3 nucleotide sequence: TGTGCCAGCAGTTCACCCAGCGGGGAGTCCGATGAGCAGTTCTTC.

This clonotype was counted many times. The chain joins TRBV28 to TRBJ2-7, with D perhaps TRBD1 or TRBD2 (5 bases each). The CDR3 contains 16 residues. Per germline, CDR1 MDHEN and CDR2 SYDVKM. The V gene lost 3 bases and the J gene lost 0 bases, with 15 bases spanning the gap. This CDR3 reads CASSLVSGPISYEQYF. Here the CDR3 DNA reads TGTGCCAGCAGTTTGGTTTCGGGGCCAATCTCCTACGAGCAGTACTTC.

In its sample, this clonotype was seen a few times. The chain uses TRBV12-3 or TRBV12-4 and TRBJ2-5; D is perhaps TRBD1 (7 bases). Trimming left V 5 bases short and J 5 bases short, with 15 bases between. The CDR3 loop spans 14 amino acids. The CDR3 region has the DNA TGTGCCAGCAGTCCCCGGACAGGAGGGGAGACCCAGTACTTC. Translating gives CASSPRTGGETQYF.

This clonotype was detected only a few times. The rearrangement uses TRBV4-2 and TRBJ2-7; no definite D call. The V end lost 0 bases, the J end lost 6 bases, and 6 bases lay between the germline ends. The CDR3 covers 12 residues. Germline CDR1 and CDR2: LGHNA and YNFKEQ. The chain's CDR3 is CASSQDRLEQYF. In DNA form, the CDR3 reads TGTGCCAGCAGCCAAGACCGCCTCGAGCAGTACTTC.

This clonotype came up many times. CDR3 loop: CASSQDWTDTQYF. DNA of the CDR3: TGTGCCAGCAGCCAAGATTGGACAGATACGCAGTATTTT. The chain is built from TRBV3-1 and TRBJ2-3, with D uncertain. The V gene's germline CDR1 is LGHDT and CDR2 YNNKEL (reference sequence). The CDR3 has 13 residues. The V and J ends lost 0 bases and 3 bases respectively, with 4 bases between them.

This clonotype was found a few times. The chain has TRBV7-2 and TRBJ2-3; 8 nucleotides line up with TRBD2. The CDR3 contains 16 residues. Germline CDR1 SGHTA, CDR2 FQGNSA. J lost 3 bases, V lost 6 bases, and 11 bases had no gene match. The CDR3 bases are TGTGCCAGCAGATCTGCTCCGGGGGGGGCAACAGATACGCAGTATTTT. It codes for CASRSAPGGATDTQYF.

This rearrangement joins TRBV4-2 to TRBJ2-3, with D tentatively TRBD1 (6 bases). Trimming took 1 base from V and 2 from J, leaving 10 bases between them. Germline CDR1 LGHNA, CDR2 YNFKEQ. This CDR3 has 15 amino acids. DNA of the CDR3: TGTGCCAGCAGCCAAGTTGGACAGAACACAGATACGCAGTATTTT. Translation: CASSQVGQNTDTQYF.

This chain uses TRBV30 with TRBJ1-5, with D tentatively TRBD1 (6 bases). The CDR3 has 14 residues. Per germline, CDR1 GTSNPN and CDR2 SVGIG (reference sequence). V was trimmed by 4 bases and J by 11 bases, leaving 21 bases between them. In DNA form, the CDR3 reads TGTGCCTGGAAGGCGGACAGTATAGCGGGAGCCCAGCATTTT. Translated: CAWKADSIAGAQHF.

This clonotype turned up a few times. CDR3 residues: CSAGRGAGANVLTF. CDR3 coding DNA: TGCAGCGCGGGCAGAGGCGCCGGGGCCAACGTCCTGACTTTC. This chain connects TRBV20-1 to TRBJ2-6, with a weak D call TRBD2 (5 bases). Germline assignment: CDR1 DFQATT and CDR2 SNEGSKA (reference sequence). The CDR3 covers 14 residues.

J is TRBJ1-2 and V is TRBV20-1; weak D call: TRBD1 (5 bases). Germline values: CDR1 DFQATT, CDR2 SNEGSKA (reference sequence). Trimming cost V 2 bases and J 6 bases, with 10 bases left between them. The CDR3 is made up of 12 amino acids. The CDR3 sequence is CSARRGSNGYTF. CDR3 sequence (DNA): TGCAGTGCTAGAAGGGGCAGTAATGGCTACACCTTC.

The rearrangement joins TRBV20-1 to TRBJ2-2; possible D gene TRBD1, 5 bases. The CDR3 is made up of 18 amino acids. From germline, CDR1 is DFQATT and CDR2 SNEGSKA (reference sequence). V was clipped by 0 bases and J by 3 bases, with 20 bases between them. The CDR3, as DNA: TGCAGTGCTAGAGATAGTCTCAGGGAACGCACTTACACCGGGGAGCTGTTTTTT. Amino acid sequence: CSARDSLRERTYTGELFF.

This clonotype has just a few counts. For the CDR3, the DNA is TGTGCCATCAGCTCCGGGACAGGGCTCACAGATACGCAGTATTTT. This gives the protein CAISSGTGLTDTQYF. This sequence joins TRBV10-3 and TRBJ2-3, with 9 bases fitting TRBD1. The CDR3 consists of 15 residues. Germline V CDR1 and CDR2: ENHRY, SYGVKD. J was trimmed by 2 bases and V by 6 bases; bases with no gene match: 6.

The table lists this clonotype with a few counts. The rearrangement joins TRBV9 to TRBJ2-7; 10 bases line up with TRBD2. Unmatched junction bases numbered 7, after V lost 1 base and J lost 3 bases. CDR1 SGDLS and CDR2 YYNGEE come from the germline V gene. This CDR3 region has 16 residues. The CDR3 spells CASSVSGGVLVYEQYF. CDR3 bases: TGTGCCAGCAGCGTAAGCGGGGGGGTTCTCGTCTACGAGCAGTACTTC.

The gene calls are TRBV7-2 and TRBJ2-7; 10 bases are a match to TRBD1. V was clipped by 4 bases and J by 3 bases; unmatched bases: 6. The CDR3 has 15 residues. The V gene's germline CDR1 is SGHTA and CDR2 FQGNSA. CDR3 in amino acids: CASSSGTGDGYEQYF. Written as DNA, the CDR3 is TGTGCCAGCAGCTCGGGGACAGGGGACGGCTACGAGCAGTACTTC. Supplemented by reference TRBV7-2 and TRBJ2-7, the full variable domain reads GAGVSQSPSNKVTEKGKDVELRCDPISGHTALYWYRQSLGQGLEFLIYFQGNSAPDKSGLPSDRFSAERTGGSVSTLTIQRTQQEDSAVYLCASSSGTGDGYEQYFGPGTRLTVT.

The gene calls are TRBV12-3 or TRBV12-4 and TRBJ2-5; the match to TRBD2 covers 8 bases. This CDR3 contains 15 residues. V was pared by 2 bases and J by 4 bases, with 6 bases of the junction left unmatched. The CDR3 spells CASSLTSGGGETQYF. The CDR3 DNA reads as TGTGCCAGCAGTTTAACCAGCGGGGGTGGAGAGACCCAGTACTTC.

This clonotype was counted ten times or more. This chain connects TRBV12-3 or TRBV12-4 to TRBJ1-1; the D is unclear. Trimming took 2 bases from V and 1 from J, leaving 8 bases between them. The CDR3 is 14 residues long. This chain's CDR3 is CASSLQLGNTEAFF. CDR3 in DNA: TGTGCCAGCAGTTTACAACTCGGGAACACTGAAGCTTTCTTT.

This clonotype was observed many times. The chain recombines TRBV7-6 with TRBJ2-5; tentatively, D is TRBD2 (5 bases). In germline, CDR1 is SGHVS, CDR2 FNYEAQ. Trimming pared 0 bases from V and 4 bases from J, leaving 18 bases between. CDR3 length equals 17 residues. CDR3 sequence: CASSLASGSPIRETQYF. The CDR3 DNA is TGTGCCAGCAGCTTAGCTTCTGGGAGCCCGATTCGAGAGACCCAGTACTTC.

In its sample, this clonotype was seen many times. For the CDR3, the DNA is TGTGCCAGCAGTTTTCTAGGTGGGCAGGTCGAACAGCCCCAGCATTTT. Translation: CASSFLGGQVEQPQHF. The chain employs TRBV28 and TRBJ1-5; the D is unclear. The CDR3 is 16 amino acids. Trimming shortened V by 3 bases and J by 7 bases, and 19 bases separated the two germline ends. Germline loops: CDR1 MDHEN, CDR2 SYDVKM.

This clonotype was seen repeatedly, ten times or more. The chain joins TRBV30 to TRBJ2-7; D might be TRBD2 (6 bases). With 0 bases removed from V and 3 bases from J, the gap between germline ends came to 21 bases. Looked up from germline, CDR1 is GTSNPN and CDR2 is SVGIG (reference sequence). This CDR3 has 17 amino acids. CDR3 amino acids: CAWSVRLGRGLSYEQYF. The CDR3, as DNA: TGTGCCTGGAGTGTACGTCTGGGCCGGGGGTTGAGCTACGAGCAGTACTTC.

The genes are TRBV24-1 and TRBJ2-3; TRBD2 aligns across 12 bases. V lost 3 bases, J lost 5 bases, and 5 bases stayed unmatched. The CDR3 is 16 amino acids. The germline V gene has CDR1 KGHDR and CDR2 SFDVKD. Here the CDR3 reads CATSDPSGGAGDTQYF. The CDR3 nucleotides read TGTGCCACCAGTGATCCTAGCGGGGGGGCCGGAGATACGCAGTATTTT.

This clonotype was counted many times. CDR3: CATSLAGGYDEQFF. DNA of the CDR3: TGTGCCACCTCACTAGCGGGGGGTTATGATGAGCAGTTCTTC. V usage is TRBV10-3 and J usage is TRBJ2-1; 12 nucleotides line up with TRBD2. Germline CDR1 reads ENHRY; CDR2 reads SYGVKD. This CDR3 region has 14 residues. Trimming took 10 bases from V and 8 from J; bases not matched to a gene: 9.

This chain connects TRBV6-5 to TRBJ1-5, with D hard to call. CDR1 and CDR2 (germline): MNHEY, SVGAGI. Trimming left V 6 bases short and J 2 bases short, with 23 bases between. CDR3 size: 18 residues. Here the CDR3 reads CASRPIAGREWRNQPQHF. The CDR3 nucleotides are TGTGCCAGCAGACCAATCGCGGGTCGCGAGTGGCGCAATCAGCCCCAGCATTTT.

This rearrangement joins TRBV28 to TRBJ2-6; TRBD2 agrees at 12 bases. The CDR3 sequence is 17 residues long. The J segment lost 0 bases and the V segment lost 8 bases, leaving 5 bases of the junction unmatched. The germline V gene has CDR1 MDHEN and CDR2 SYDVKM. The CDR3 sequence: CASLSSGRASGANVLTF. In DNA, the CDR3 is TGTGCCAGCTTATCTAGCGGGAGGGCCTCTGGGGCCAACGTCCTGACTTTC.

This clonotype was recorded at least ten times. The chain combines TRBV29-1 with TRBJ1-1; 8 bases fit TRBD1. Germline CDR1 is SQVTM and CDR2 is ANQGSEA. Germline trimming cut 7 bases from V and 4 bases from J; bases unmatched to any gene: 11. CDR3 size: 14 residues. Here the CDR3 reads CSGRQGTRATEAFF. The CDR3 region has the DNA TGCAGCGGGAGACAGGGGACTCGAGCCACTGAAGCTTTCTTT.